This T cell receptor beta chain was profiled in a study of CD8+ T cells in alopecia areata. With 4 bases removed from V and 3 bases from J, the gap between germline ends came to 6 bases. The CDR3 length is 12 residues. From germline, CDR1 is SQVTM and CDR2 ANQGSEA. A remark on this clone: Its matching antigen is unknown.

Findings of the study overall: Normal scalp showed lower clonality than lesional scalp, especially alopecia totalis/universalis. Many expanded lesional clones persisted during tofacitinib (in both scalp and blood).

The treatment here: oral pan-JAK inhibitor, 5-10 mg twice daily. Extraction and reverse transcription of RNA yielded cDNA as the sequencing template. TCRdb's table, derived via immunoSEQ multiplex PCR, lists solely in-frame clones and lacks some. The data hold about 110,000 clones, with less than 60% observed a single time. The source is a human donor with alopecia areata. This specimen consisted of CD4+ T cells sorted from blood, obtained at week 24, from a patient treated with tofacitinib. The chain has TRBV29-1 and TRBJ2-2; TRBD1 might be the D (6 bases). The CDR3 loop is CSVAGDTGELFF. The CDR3 DNA reads as TGCAGCGTTGCAGGGGACACCGGGGAGCTGTTTTTT.